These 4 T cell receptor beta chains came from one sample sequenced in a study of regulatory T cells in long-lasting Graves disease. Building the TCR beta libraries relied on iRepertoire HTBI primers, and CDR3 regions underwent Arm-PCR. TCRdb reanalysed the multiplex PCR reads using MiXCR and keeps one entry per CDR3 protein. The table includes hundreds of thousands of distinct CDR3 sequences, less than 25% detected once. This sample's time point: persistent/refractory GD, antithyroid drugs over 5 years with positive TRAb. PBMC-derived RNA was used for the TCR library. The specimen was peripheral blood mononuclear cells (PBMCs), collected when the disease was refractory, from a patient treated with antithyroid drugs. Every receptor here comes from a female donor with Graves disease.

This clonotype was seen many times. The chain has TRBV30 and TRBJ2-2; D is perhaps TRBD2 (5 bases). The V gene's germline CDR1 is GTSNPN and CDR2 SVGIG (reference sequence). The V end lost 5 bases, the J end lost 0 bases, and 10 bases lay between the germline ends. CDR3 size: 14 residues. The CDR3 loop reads CAWVSGTNTGELFF. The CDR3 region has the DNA TGTGCCTGGGTATCCGGGACGAACACCGGGGAGCTGTTTTTT.

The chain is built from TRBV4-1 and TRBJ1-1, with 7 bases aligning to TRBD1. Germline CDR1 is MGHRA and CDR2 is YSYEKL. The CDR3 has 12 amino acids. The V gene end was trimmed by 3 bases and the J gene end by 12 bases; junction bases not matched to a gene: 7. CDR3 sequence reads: CASSHGTAYPFF. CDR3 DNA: TGCGCCAGCAGCCACGGGACAGCGTATCCTTTCTTT.

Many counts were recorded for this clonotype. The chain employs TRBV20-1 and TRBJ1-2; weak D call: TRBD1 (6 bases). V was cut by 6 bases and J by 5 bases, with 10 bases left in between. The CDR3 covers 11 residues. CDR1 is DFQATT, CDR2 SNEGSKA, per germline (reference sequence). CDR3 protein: CSARGGYGYTF. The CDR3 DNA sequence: TGCAGTGCCAGGGGAGGGTATGGCTACACCTTC.

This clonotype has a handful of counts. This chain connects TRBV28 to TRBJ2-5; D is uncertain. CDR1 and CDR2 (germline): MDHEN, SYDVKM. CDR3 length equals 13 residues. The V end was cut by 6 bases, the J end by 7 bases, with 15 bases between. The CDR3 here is CASSPEPPGTQYF. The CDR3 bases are TGTGCCAGCAGCCCAGAACCACCCGGGACCCAGTACTTC.